Below are 5 T cell receptor beta chains sequenced from a single sample in a study of CD8+ T cells in alopecia areata. Extracted from the samples, RNA was reverse transcribed into cDNA to serve as the sequencing template. TCRdb keeps only in-frame clones here, not all; method: immunoSEQ multiplex PCR. The data hold around 300,000 clones, with 45% to 70% observed a single time. The treatment: oral pan-JAK inhibitor, 5-10 mg twice daily. The input for sequencing was CD4+ T cells sorted from blood, taken around week 54, from a patient treated with tofacitinib. These receptors all come from a human donor with alopecia areata.

This clone was picked up a small number of times. The V call is TRBV6-5, the J call TRBJ2-7; TRBD1 agrees at 9 bases. From germline, CDR1 is MNHEY and CDR2 SVGAGI. Trimming removed 1 base from V and 6 bases from J; junction bases left unmatched: 7. This CDR3 has 15 residues. The CDR3 region has the DNA TGTGCCAGCAGTTACTTTGGACAGGGGAGAGGCGAGCAGTACTTC. Encoded protein: CASSYFGQGRGEQYF.

The V call is TRBV7-9, the J call TRBJ2-2; D gene uncertain. Per the germline V gene, CDR1 is SEHNR and CDR2 is FQNEAQ (reference sequence). The CDR3 loop spans 11 amino acids. With 0 bases removed from V and 7 bases from J, the gap between germline ends came to 0 bases. CDR3 coding DNA: TGTGCCAGCAGCTTAGCCGGGGAGCTGTTTTTT. Translated: CASSLAGELFF. Variable domain in full (rest from reference TRBV7-9 and TRBJ2-2): DTGVSQNPRHKITKRGQNVTFRCDPISEHNRLYWYRQTLGQGPEFLTYFQNEAQLEKSRLLSDRFSAERPKGSFSTLEIQRTEQGDSAMYLCASSLAGELFFGEGSRLTVL.

The chain joins TRBV30 to TRBJ2-3; 9 nucleotides match TRBD2. V was clipped by 1 base and J by 6 bases; unmatched bases: 2. This CDR3 is 13 amino acids long. Germline-derived CDR1 and CDR2 are GTSNPN and SVGIG (reference sequence). CDR3 DNA: TGTGCCTGGAGTGGGCTAGCGGGGGATACGCAGTATTTT. It yields the protein CAWSGLAGDTQYF.

The V call is TRBV4-3, the J call TRBJ1-5, with 10 bases matching TRBD1. The CDR3 totals 15 residues. The germline CDR1 and CDR2 sequences are LGHNA and YSLEER. J was trimmed by 5 bases and V by 4 bases; bases with no gene match: 5. In DNA form, the CDR3 reads TGCGCCAGCAGCCCCCGGGACAGGGGCGATCAGCCCCAGCATTTT. This encodes CASSPRDRGDQPQHF.

The chain combines TRBV9 with TRBJ2-3; 9 bases fit TRBD2. Trimming took 0 bases from V and 4 from J; bases not matched to a gene: 6. Germline-derived CDR1 and CDR2 are SGDLS and YYNGEE. The CDR3 length is 16 residues. Written as DNA, the CDR3 is TGTGCCAGCAGCGTAGCCGCGGGGGGGCAGGCAGATACGCAGTATTTT. Translation: CASSVAAGGQADTQYF.